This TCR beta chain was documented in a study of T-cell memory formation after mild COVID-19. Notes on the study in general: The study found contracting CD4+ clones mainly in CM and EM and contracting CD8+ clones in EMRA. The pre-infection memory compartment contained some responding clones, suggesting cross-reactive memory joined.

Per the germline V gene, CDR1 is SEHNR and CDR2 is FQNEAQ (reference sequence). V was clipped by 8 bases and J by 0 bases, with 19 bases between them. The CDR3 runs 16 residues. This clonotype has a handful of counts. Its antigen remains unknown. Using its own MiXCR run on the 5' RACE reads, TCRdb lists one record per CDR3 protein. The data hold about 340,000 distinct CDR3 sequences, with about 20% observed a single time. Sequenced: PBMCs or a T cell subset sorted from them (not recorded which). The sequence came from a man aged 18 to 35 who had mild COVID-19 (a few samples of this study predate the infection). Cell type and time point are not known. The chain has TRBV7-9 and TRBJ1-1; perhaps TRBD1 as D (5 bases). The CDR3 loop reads CASVLVGAAMNTEAFF. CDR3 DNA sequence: TGTGCCAGCGTCTTAGTCGGGGCCGCCATGAACACTGAAGCTTTCTTT.